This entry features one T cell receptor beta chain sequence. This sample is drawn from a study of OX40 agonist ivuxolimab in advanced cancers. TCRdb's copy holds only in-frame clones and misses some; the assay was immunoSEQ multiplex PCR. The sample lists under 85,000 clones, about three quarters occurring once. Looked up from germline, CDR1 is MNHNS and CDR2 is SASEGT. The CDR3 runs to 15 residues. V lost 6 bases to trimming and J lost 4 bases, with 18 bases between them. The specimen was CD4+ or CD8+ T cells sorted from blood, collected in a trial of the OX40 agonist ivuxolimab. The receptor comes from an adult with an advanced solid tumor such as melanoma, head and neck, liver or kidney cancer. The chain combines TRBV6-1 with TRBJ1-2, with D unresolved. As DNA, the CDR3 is TGTGCCAGCAGAAGATTCGGTAGGGTCGGCTATGGCTACACCTTC. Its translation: CASRRFGRVGYGYTF.